This TCR beta chain was identified during a study of blood T cell repertoires in COVID-19. In the study overall: Specimens from acute and convalescent COVID-19 originated in the United States, Italy and Spain. From T cells, B-cell-depleted T cells, or PBMCs came the material, which was cDNA or gDNA.

As originally analysed: Reference gene primer amplification gave nucleated cell count estimates. Profiled with immunoSEQ multiplex PCR; TCRdb holds only in-frame clones, not every one. For V, J and clone size, that table is used; D and trimming come from the DNA. The repertoire holds 200,000 to 250,000 clones, with roughly 84% as singletons. This clone has more than one count but fewer than ten. Material for sequencing was peripheral blood. The TCR comes from a woman in her thirties or forties who had recovered from COVID-19.

This CDR3 is CASSQAGTEETQYF. CDR3 in DNA: TGCGCCAGCAGCCAGGCCGGGACAGAAGAGACCCAGTACTTC. V gene TRBV4-1 combines with J gene TRBJ2-5; 7 positions agree with TRBD1. The CDR3 is made up of 14 amino acids. Germline V lookup: CDR1 MGHRA, CDR2 YSYEKL. J gave up 3 bases and V 3 bases, and 4 bases lay outside the gene matches.